Below, 2 T cell receptor beta chains from the same sample are listed, as sequenced in a study of blood T cell repertoires in COVID-19. Only in-frame clones appear in the TCRdb table, and some are missing; sequencing was by immunoSEQ multiplex PCR. The table lists about 300,000 clones, approximately 89% of them singletons. The sequencing input was PBMCs or T cells enriched from blood (not recorded which). The receptor source for this set is a woman in her forties or fifties who had been exposed to COVID-19.

V usage is TRBV18 and J usage is TRBJ2-3; weak D call: TRBD1 (6 bases). Trimming shortened V by 7 bases and J by 4 bases, and 18 bases separated the two germline ends. CDR3 length: 15 amino acids. Germline CDR1 KGHSH, CDR2 LQKENI. The DNA for the CDR3 is TGTGCCAGCTTGTCCCAGGGGTCCGGAGCAGATACGCAGTATTTT. It translates to CASLSQGSGADTQYF.

This clone was seen more than once but under ten times. This chain links TRBV30 with TRBJ1-4; D might be TRBD1 (6 bases). The CDR3 has 15 residues. Per germline, CDR1 GTSNPN and CDR2 SVGIG (reference sequence). The V and J ends lost 3 bases and 8 bases respectively, with 19 bases between them. CDR3 in amino acids: CAWRRRGGVREKLFF. The CDR3 DNA follows: TGTGCCTGGAGACGGCGGGGGGGCGTACGGGAAAAACTGTTTTTT.